Below, one TCR beta chain is given with its context. As yet, its antigen is unknown. Every donor was a Caucasian adult from Nashville, Tennessee. The record originates from a study of shared clonotypes between healthy human individuals. About the research overall: Every donor yielded three CD4 naive, three CD4 memory, two CD8 naive and one CD8 memory plate. General study results and limits: Clonotype sharing across a few donors was observed for around 5% of naive CD4 clonotypes.

The CDR3 consists of 19 residues. The germline CDR1 and CDR2 sequences are KGHSH and LQKENI. Trimming pared 2 bases from V and 1 base from J, leaving 22 bases between. The protocol was immunoSEQ multiplex PCR, while the TCRdb copy is restricted to in-frame clones and leaves out a portion. The sample yields about 2.3 million clones, 90% to 95% seen once. This sequence originates from a man between 18 and 35 years old in good health. Some clones in this sample may be carry-over from other donors' samples. The chain links TRBV18 to TRBJ2-3; D perhaps matches TRBD1 (6 bases). The sequencing input was naive CD4+ T cells from PBMCs. Specified subset: CD45RA+ positively selected. CDR3 region: CASSPLDTTPGGGTDTQYF. The CDR3 bases are TGTGCCAGCTCACCATTGGACACAACCCCTGGGGGCGGCACAGATACGCAGTATTTT.